The text below deals with one T cell receptor (beta chain). In germline, CDR1 is SEHNR, CDR2 FQNEAQ (reference sequence). The CDR3 spans 12 residues. Trimming removed 8 bases at V and 8 bases at J, with 13 bases between. This entry is derived from a study of blood T cell repertoires in COVID-19. Original handling: Amplifying reference gene primers gave estimates of nucleated cell counts. Sequencing was performed with immunoSEQ multiplex PCR; in TCRdb, only in-frame clones are kept and a portion is missing. V and J calls and clone size are as listed in that table; D and trimming were resolved from the DNA. This table holds roughly 130,000 clones, about four fifths found once.

The clonotype was recovered from a woman in her 70s with COVID-19, enrolled during active disease. Sequenced material: peripheral blood. The gene calls are TRBV7-9 and TRBJ2-1; D is unresolved. CDR3 residues: CASGFGQDEQFF. CDR3 bases: TGTGCCAGCGGTTTCGGCCAGGATGAGCAGTTCTTC.